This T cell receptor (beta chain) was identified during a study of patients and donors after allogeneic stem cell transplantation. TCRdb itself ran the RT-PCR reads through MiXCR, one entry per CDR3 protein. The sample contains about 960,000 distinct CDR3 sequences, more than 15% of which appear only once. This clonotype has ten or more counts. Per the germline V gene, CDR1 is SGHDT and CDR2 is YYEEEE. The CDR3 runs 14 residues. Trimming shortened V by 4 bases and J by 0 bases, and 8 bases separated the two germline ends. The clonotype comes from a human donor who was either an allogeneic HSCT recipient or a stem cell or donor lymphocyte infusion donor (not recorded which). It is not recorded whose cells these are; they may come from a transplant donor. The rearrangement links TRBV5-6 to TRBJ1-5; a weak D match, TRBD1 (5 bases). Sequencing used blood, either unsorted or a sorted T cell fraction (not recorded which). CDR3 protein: CASSRDSSNQPQHF. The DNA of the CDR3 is TGTGCCAGCAGCCGAGACAGTAGCAATCAGCCCCAGCATTTT.